Listed here are 25 T cell receptor beta chains from one sample, sequenced in a study of T cell responses to AZD1222 COVID-19 vaccine. TCRdb keeps only in-frame clones here, not all; method: immunoSEQ multiplex PCR. The profile shows 100,000 to 150,000 clones, less than 90% of them singletons. The sample was peripheral blood, taken on day 0 of AZD1222 vaccination. The source of these receptors is an adult in good health.

The chain employs TRBV5-1 and TRBJ2-7; 9 nucleotides match TRBD2. Germline CDR1 reads SGHRS; CDR2 reads YFSETQ. The CDR3 runs to 15 residues. V lost 0 bases, J lost 3 bases, and 4 bases stayed unmatched. This CDR3 reads CASSLALAGLYEQYF. The CDR3 region has the DNA TGCGCCAGCAGCTTGGCCCTAGCGGGACTCTACGAGCAGTACTTC.

The J gene is TRBJ1-1, the V gene TRBV5-5; 7 nucleotides agree with TRBD1. Trimming took 3 bases from V and 7 from J; bases not matched to a gene: 9. CDR3 length equals 14 residues. CDR1 is SGHKS and CDR2 is YYEKEE in the germline V gene (reference sequence). The CDR3 DNA reads TGTGCCAGCAGCTCGGTCACAGGGGCGATTGAAGCTTTCTTT. It is translated as CASSSVTGAIEAFF.

This sequence joins TRBV12-3 or TRBV12-4 and TRBJ2-7, with D hard to call. This CDR3 is built from 13 residues. Trimming removed 3 bases from V and 6 bases from J, with 12 bases in between. The CDR3 here is CASSFRLLPEQYF. The CDR3 DNA sequence: TGTGCCAGCAGTTTTCGACTGCTCCCCGAGCAGTACTTC.

The chain links TRBV19 to TRBJ2-7; 8 nucleotides align to TRBD1. CDR3 length: 15 amino acids. Germline V gene data show CDR1 as LNHDA and CDR2 as SQIVND (reference sequence). Trimming took 3 bases from V and 0 from J; bases not matched to a gene: 4. In DNA, the CDR3 is TGTGCCAGTAGTATCACCGGGACAGGCTCCTACGAGCAGTACTTC. Its protein product is CASSITGTGSYEQYF.

The rearrangement joins TRBV7-2 to TRBJ2-5; D is possibly TRBD2 (5 bases). V was shortened by 0 bases and J by 5 bases, with 10 bases between the two germline ends. The CDR3 is 14 amino acids. Germline loops: CDR1 SGHTA, CDR2 FQGNSA. The CDR3 nucleotides read TGTGCCAGCAGCTTAGCGGGAGCACGGGAGACCCAGTACTTC. Amino acid sequence: CASSLAGARETQYF.

The rearrangement links TRBV27 to TRBJ2-7, with 9 bases that match TRBD1. The V segment lost 5 bases and the J segment 3 bases; nucleotides outside the gene matches: 2. Germline lookup yields CDR1 MNHEY and CDR2 SMNVEV (reference sequence). The CDR3 is 13 amino acids. The CDR3 DNA reads TGTGCCAGCAGTCGACAGGGGGTCTACGAGCAGTACTTC. Its translation: CASSRQGVYEQYF.

The chain links TRBV9 to TRBJ1-1, with a tentative D call TRBD1 (6 bases). Germline CDR1 is SGDLS and CDR2 is YYNGEE. CDR3 length equals 13 residues. The germline V and J ends were trimmed by 4 bases and 11 bases, with 18 bases remaining between them. CDR3 DNA sequence: TGTGCCAGCAGCCTGCAGGGGTTTAATGCGGCTTTCTTT. Its translation is CASSLQGFNAAFF.

As concerns this clone: The junction and the germline gene differ at one end; a read error may be behind it. The J gene is TRBJ2-1, the V gene TRBV6-5; 9 nucleotides match TRBD1. Germline assignment: CDR1 MNHEY and CDR2 SVGAGI. The CDR3 spans 13 residues. For the CDR3, the DNA is TGTGCCAGCAGAAAACAGGGGGCTAGTTTTACGGTCTTC. Amino acids: CASRKQGASFTVF.

The rearrangement links TRBV7-2 to TRBJ1-3, with no clear D. The V gene's germline CDR1 is SGHTA and CDR2 FQGNSA. The CDR3 loop spans 15 amino acids. V was clipped by 1 base and J by 1 base, with 8 bases between them. CDR3 sequence: CASSLGRGSGNTIYF. CDR3 coding DNA: TGTGCCAGCAGCTTAGGGCGGGGTTCTGGAAACACCATATATTTT.

The chain has TRBV12-3 or TRBV12-4 and TRBJ2-1; no definite D call. The V and J ends lost 1 base and 10 bases respectively, with 5 bases between them. This CDR3 is 11 amino acids long. Here the CDR3 DNA reads TGTGCCAGCAGTTTAGTTGGAGAGCAGTTCTTC. Translating it yields CASSLVGEQFF.

This rearrangement joins TRBV2 to TRBJ2-7; the D is unclear. The CDR3 is made up of 14 amino acids. The V end was cut by 3 bases, the J end by 0 bases, with 9 bases between. Germline CDR1 and CDR2: SNHLY and FYNNEI. The CDR3 DNA follows: TGTGCCAGCAGTGATCTCAGGCGCTCCTACGAGCAGTACTTC. Its protein product is CASSDLRRSYEQYF.

The count of this clone is one. The CDR3 region has the DNA TGTGCCAGCAGCCCCCGGGTCTCCGAGCAGTACTTC. Its translation: CASSPRVSEQYF. The rearrangement links TRBV7-8 to TRBJ2-7, with unresolved D. The CDR3 is made up of 12 amino acids. In germline, CDR1 is SGHVS, CDR2 FQNEAQ. The germline V and J ends were trimmed by 5 bases and 6 bases, with 11 bases remaining between them.

For the CDR3, the DNA is TGTGCCAGCGGCGACCGGGCCCAGGGGTCACCCCTCCACTTT. It yields the protein CASGDRAQGSPLHF. The chain carries TRBV3-1 (or the pseudogene TRBV3-2) and TRBJ1-6; possible D gene TRBD1, 6 bases. The germline V gene encodes CDR1 LGHDT and CDR2 YNNKEL (reference sequence). This CDR3 has 14 residues. Trimming pared 8 bases from V and 10 bases from J, leaving 18 bases between.

This clone was observed a single time. This chain uses TRBV30 with TRBJ2-7; 13 positions agree with TRBD2. Germline CDR1 and CDR2: GTSNPN and SVGIG (reference sequence). The CDR3 has 17 amino acids. V shed 2 bases and J 8 bases; nucleotides not matched to a gene: 15. The CDR3 DNA is TGTGCCTGGAGTTTTAGGGGACTAGCGGGGACGACCGGTAAGCAGTACTTC. Protein: CAWSFRGLAGTTGKQYF.

This chain uses TRBV19 with TRBJ2-5, with 11 bases identical to TRBD1. CDR3 length equals 18 residues. The V segment lost 0 bases and the J segment 4 bases; nucleotides outside the gene matches: 10. Looked up from germline, CDR1 is LNHDA and CDR2 is SQIVND (reference sequence). The CDR3 coding sequence is TGTGCCAGTAGTATAGATCATGGGACAGGGGGTCTTTCAGAGACCCAGTACTTC. It yields the protein CASSIDHGTGGLSETQYF.

This clone was detected once. V is TRBV2 and J is TRBJ1-4; 8 positions agree with TRBD1. Germline values: CDR1 SNHLY, CDR2 FYNNEI. The CDR3 contains 12 residues. V shed 6 bases and J 8 bases; nucleotides not matched to a gene: 2. CDR3 loop: CASRRTGEKLFF. DNA for the CDR3: TGTGCCAGCAGGAGGACAGGGGAAAAACTGTTTTTT.

V is TRBV15 and J is TRBJ2-7; TRBD1 matches 8 bases. Trimming took 2 bases from V and 0 from J; bases not matched to a gene: 6. The CDR3 length is 16 residues. Germline CDR1 LNHNV, CDR2 YYDKDF (reference sequence). CDR3 coding DNA: TGTGCCACCAGCAGACTCCGGACAGGGTCCTCCTACGAGCAGTACTTC. This gives the protein CATSRLRTGSSYEQYF.

The chain joins TRBV7-9 to TRBJ2-5; D may correspond to TRBD1 or TRBD2 (5 bases each). Germline loops: CDR1 SEHNR, CDR2 FQNEAQ (reference sequence). The CDR3 is 15 residues long. Trimming pared 2 bases from V and 5 bases from J, leaving 15 bases between. CDR3 sequence reads: CASSLFSGRGETQYF. The CDR3 DNA follows: TGTGCCAGCAGCTTATTCTCGGGACGTGGGGAGACCCAGTACTTC.

This clone appeared a single time. The rearrangement links TRBV6-6 to TRBJ1-3; a possible D gene is TRBD1 (6 bases). Germline CDR1 MNHNY, CDR2 SVGAGI (reference sequence). V lost 5 bases and J lost 2, with 19 bases in between. This CDR3 is built from 17 residues. CDR3 residues: CASSPIGRGPTGNTIYF. CDR3 sequence (DNA): TGTGCCAGCAGTCCAATCGGCCGGGGGCCGACTGGAAACACCATATATTTT.

CDR3 protein: CASSVGTSGKETQYF. CDR3 coding DNA: TGTGCCAGCAGCGTAGGGACTAGCGGAAAAGAGACCCAGTACTTC. The rearrangement links TRBV9 to TRBJ2-5; TRBD2 matches at 10 bases. CDR1 is SGDLS and CDR2 is YYNGEE in the germline V gene. This CDR3 is built from 15 residues. Trimming cost V 0 bases and J 3 bases; bases outside gene matches: 2.

The chain recombines TRBV4-1 with TRBJ2-7, with TRBD1 matching 9 bases. The germline V gene has CDR1 MGHRA and CDR2 YSYEKL. The CDR3 contains 16 residues. Trimming removed 3 bases from V and 4 bases from J; junction bases left unmatched: 10. CDR3 bases: TGCGCCAGCAGCCATGCCGGACCGGGACAGGGTTACGAGCAGTACTTC. Encoded protein: CASSHAGPGQGYEQYF.

The chain couples TRBV10-3 to TRBJ2-7, with 8 bases lining up with TRBD1. Losses at the gene ends were 0 bases for V and 5 bases for J; bases not matched to a gene: 9. Germline-derived CDR1 and CDR2 are ENHRY and SYGVKD. This CDR3 comprises 16 residues. The CDR3 protein is CAISESMAGGEDEQYF. As DNA, the CDR3 is TGTGCCATCAGTGAGTCCATGGCAGGGGGCGAGGACGAGCAGTACTTC.

This CDR3 is CASSARVAGLNTGELFF. CDR3 bases: TGTGCCAGCAGCGCTCGAGTAGCGGGGCTAAACACCGGGGAGCTGTTTTTT. The V gene is TRBV9, the J gene TRBJ2-2; the match to TRBD2 covers 8 bases. With 3 bases clipped from V and 2 bases from J, the junction kept 9 bases outside the gene matches. Germline V gene sequence: CDR1 SGDLS, CDR2 YYNGEE. The CDR3 is 17 amino acids.

This sequence joins TRBV4-1 and TRBJ1-2; no reliable D call. Looked up from germline, CDR1 is MGHRA and CDR2 is YSYEKL. Trimming cost V 1 base and J 2 bases, with 11 bases left between them. CDR3 length: 15 amino acids. The CDR3, as DNA: TGCGCCAGCAGCCAAGCAACACCTTTAAACTATGGCTACACCTTC. Protein product: CASSQATPLNYGYTF.

J is TRBJ2-3 and V is TRBV10-3; TRBD2 might be the D (6 bases). Trimming shortened V by 7 bases and J by 2 bases, and 10 bases separated the two germline ends. The germline V gene has CDR1 ENHRY and CDR2 SYGVKD. CDR3 length: 13 amino acids. In nucleotides, the CDR3 is TGTGCCATCAAGGAGGGGTCCACAGATACGCAGTATTTT. Protein product: CAIKEGSTDTQYF.